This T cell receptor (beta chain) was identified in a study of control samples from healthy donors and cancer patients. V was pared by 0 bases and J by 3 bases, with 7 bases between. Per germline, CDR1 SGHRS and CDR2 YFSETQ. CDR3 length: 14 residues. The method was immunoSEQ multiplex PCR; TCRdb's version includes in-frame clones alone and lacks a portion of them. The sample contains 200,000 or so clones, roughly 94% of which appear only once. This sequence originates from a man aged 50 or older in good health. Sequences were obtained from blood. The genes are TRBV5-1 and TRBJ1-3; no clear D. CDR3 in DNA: TGCGCCAGCAGCTTGGCGGGGATTGGAAACACCATATATTTT. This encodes CASSLAGIGNTIYF.